This T cell receptor (beta chain) comes out of a study of cytomegalovirus exposure and HLA in healthy donors. Researchers ran the PCR with 60 Vbeta and 13 Jbeta primers. Assay: immunoSEQ multiplex PCR; the TCRdb copy retains only in-frame clones and omits some. The sample has roughly 120,000 clones; about two thirds are singletons. Germline loops: CDR1 SGHTA, CDR2 FQGNSA. CDR3 length: 15 amino acids. Trimming removed 5 bases from V and 8 bases from J; junction bases left unmatched: 11. What was sequenced was PBMCs. The gene calls are TRBV7-2 and TRBJ1-2; 10 nucleotides line up with TRBD1. The sequence derives from a middle-aged man in good health and CMV-seropositive. CDR3 DNA: TGTGCCAGCAGCCCTTCCCGGGACAGGGGTCTGGGCTACACCTTC. Its protein is CASSPSRDRGLGYTF.